A single sample is the source of the 13 T cell receptor beta chains below, sequenced in a study of cytomegalovirus exposure and HLA in healthy donors. In the PCR, 60 Vbeta and 13 Jbeta primers were used. Assay used: immunoSEQ multiplex PCR; TCRdb lists only in-frame clones, some missing. This sample has 110,000 to 150,000 clones, with around a tenth found just once. The material sequenced was PBMCs. These receptors were obtained from a male donor in good health and CMV-seronegative.

The sample holds a few counts of this clone. This sequence joins TRBV9 and TRBJ1-1; possibly TRBD1 for D (6 bases). V was clipped by 4 bases and J by 0 bases, with 13 bases between them. Germline values: CDR1 SGDLS, CDR2 YYNGEE. The CDR3 contains 15 residues. CDR3 nucleotide sequence: TGTGCCAGCAGCCCCACCGGGACAATGAACACTGAAGCTTTCTTT. Its protein is CASSPTGTMNTEAFF.

Only a few counts were recorded for this clone. The J gene is TRBJ1-1, the V gene TRBV18, with TRBD1 matching 7 bases. With V trimmed by 4 bases and J by 4 bases, 12 bases remained unmatched. Germline V gene data show CDR1 as KGHSH and CDR2 as LQKENI. This CDR3 comprises 16 residues. CDR3 in amino acids: CASSRENRGPITEAFF. As DNA, the CDR3 is TGTGCCAGCTCACGAGAGAACAGGGGTCCCATCACTGAAGCTTTCTTT.

This clone was counted a few times. The chain joins TRBV5-1 to TRBJ1-5; possible D gene TRBD1, 5 bases. The germline CDR1 and CDR2 sequences are SGHRS and YFSETQ. The CDR3 consists of 13 residues. V lost 4 bases and J 4 bases, leaving 9 bases between the germline ends. CDR3 sequence: CASSQGPNQPQHF. In nucleotides, the CDR3 is TGCGCCAGCAGCCAGGGTCCAAATCAGCCCCAGCATTTT.

This clone was counted between two and nine times. The chain combines TRBV4-3 with TRBJ2-1; 9 bases are shared with TRBD2. V lost 4 bases to trimming and J lost 8 bases; unmatched junction nucleotides: 6. Germline CDR1 reads LGHNA; CDR2 reads YSLEER. CDR3 length equals 14 residues. The DNA of the CDR3 is TGCGCCAGCAGCCCGGGACTAGCAAGCGATGAGCAGTTCTTC. Residues: CASSPGLASDEQFF.

A note on this clone: Other DNA sequences within the sample encode an identical CDR3. The chain joins TRBV5-1 to TRBJ2-2; 8 bases align to TRBD2. The CDR3 extends over 15 amino acids. Germline lookup yields CDR1 SGHRS and CDR2 YFSETQ. The V and J ends lost 4 bases and 6 bases, in that order; junction bases with no gene match: 8. CDR3 sequence (DNA): TGCGCCAGCAGCCCGGGGGGGGTCGCCGCCGGGGAGCTGTTTTTT. It translates to CASSPGGVAAGELFF.

J is TRBJ1-2 and V is TRBV5-5; 7 bases align to TRBD1. The V gene end was trimmed by 0 bases and the J gene end by 6 bases; junction bases not matched to a gene: 8. Germline CDR1 SGHKS, CDR2 YYEKEE (reference sequence). The CDR3 spans 15 residues. DNA of the CDR3: TGTGCCAGCAGCTTGGGGGACAGAAGACAAGATGGCTACACCTTC. Translated: CASSLGDRRQDGYTF.

This clone was seen a handful of times. The chain links TRBV4-1 to TRBJ2-5; 7 positions agree with TRBD2. The trim removed 4 bases at V and 1 base at J, leaving 3 bases unmatched. From germline, CDR1 is MGHRA and CDR2 YSYEKL. This CDR3 comprises 14 residues. CDR3 nucleotides: TGCGCCAGCAGCCGCGGGACTATCCAAGAGACCCAGTACTTC. Residues: CASSRGTIQETQYF.

This clone was seen only once. The chain joins TRBV27 to TRBJ2-2; 7 bases line up with TRBD2. The CDR3 is 17 amino acids. The germline V gene has CDR1 MNHEY and CDR2 SMNVEV (reference sequence). Trimming removed 5 bases from V and 5 bases from J; junction bases left unmatched: 14. The CDR3, as DNA: TGTGCCAGCAGTGCCTCTAGCCACTGGGGGGGTACCGGGGAGCTGTTTTTT. Translating gives CASSASSHWGGTGELFF.

This clone was counted a few times. This sequence joins TRBV4-2 and TRBJ2-3; 8 bases match TRBD2. Germline lookup yields CDR1 LGHNA and CDR2 YNFKEQ. V gave up 5 bases and J gave up 0 bases; unmatched junction bases: 10. The CDR3 is made up of 17 amino acids. The CDR3 protein is CASSMTRGGPSTDTQYF. The DNA of the CDR3 is TGTGCCAGCAGCATGACCCGGGGGGGGCCAAGCACAGATACGCAGTATTTT.

This clone was detected a few times. This chain links TRBV28 with TRBJ1-1; 9 bases match TRBD1. CDR3 length: 12 amino acids. The V gene's germline CDR1 is MDHEN and CDR2 SYDVKM. V lost 8 bases, J lost 10 bases, and 8 bases stayed unmatched. This CDR3 reads CASGPGQGRAFF. The CDR3 bases are TGTGCCAGCGGACCGGGACAGGGTCGAGCTTTCTTT. The full variable domain, rest sourced from reference TRBV28 and TRBJ1-1, is DVKVTQSSRYLVKRTGEKVFLECVQDMDHENMFWYRQDPGLGLRLIYFSYDVKMKEKGDIPEGYSVSREKKERFSLILESASTNQTSMYLCASGPGQGRAFFGQGTRLTVV.

Points on this clone: At one end the junction does not follow the germline gene, possibly because of a read error. The chain couples TRBV5-5 to TRBJ1-2; no clear D gene. Germline CDR1 SGHKS, CDR2 YYEKEE (reference sequence). CDR3 size: 15 residues. The CDR3 region has the DNA TGTGCCAGCAGCTTGAGCACCGAAGACTACTATAGCTACACCTTC. It translates to CASSLSTEDYYSYTF.

The chain recombines TRBV28 with TRBJ2-1; 7 nucleotides agree with TRBD2. J lost 7 bases, V lost 2 bases, and 8 bases had no gene match. The CDR3 is 15 residues long. Germline CDR1 is MDHEN and CDR2 is SYDVKM. This CDR3 is CASSLGASGNNEQFF. CDR3 bases: TGTGCCAGCAGTTTAGGGGCTAGCGGAAATAATGAGCAGTTCTTC.

The chain has TRBV27 and TRBJ2-7; possible D gene TRBD1, 5 bases. The V gene lost 5 bases and the J gene lost 5 bases, with 19 bases spanning the gap. The germline gives CDR1 MNHEY, CDR2 SMNVEV (reference sequence). The CDR3 is made up of 15 amino acids. The CDR3 DNA sequence: TGTGCCAGCAGTCCCAGGGCCTCCCGTCGGGACGAGCAGTACTTC. Its protein product is CASSPRASRRDEQYF.